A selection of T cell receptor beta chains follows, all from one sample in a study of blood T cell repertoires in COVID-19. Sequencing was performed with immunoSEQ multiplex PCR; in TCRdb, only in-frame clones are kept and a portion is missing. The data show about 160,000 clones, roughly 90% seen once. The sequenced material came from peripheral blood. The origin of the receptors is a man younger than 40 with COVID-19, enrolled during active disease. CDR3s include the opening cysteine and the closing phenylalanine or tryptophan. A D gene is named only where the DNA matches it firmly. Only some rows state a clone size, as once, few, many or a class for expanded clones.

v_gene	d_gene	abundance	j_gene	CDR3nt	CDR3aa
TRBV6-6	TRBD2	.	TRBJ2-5	TGTGCCAGCAGCGACCCGATCGCGGGGGGGGAGACCCAGTACTTC	CASSDPIAGGETQYF
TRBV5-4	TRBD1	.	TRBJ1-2	TGTGCCAGCAGCTTGAAAACGGGACAGGGGACAAGTGGCTACACCTTC	CASSLKTGQGTSGYTF
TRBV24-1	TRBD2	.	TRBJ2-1	TGTGCCACCAGCCAATCTATGTGGGGGAGGGACAATGAGCAGTTCTTC	CATSQSMWGRDNEQFF
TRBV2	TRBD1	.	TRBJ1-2	TGTGCCAGCAGTGATGGGTTACCGGGACAGGGCTATGGCTACACCTTC	CASSDGLPGQGYGYTF
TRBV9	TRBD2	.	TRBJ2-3	TGTGCCAGCAGCTTCCTAGCGGGAGGGCTGGTGGATACGCAGTATTTT	CASSFLAGGLVDTQYF
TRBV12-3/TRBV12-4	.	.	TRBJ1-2	TGTGCCAGCAGTTCGGAGAGGTATGGCTACACCTTC	CASSSERYGYTF
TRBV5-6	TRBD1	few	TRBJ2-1	TGTGCCAGCAGGATCACAGGGGGAAACTACAATGAGCAGTTCTTC	CASRITGGNYNEQFF
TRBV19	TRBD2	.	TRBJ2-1	TGTGCCAGTAGTATAATACTAGCGGACTACAATGAGCAGTTCTTC	CASSIILADYNEQFF
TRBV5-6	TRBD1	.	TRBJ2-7	TGTGCCAGCAGCTGGACAGGCTACGAGCAGTACTTC	CASSWTGYEQYF
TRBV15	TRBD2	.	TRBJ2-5	TGTGCCACCAGCAGACCGGGACTAGGTCAAGAGACCCAGTACTTC	CATSRPGLGQETQYF
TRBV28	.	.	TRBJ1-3	TGTGCCAGCAGTTACAGGGTCGCTGGAAACACCATATATTTT	CASSYRVAGNTIYF
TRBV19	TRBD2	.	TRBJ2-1	TGTGCCAGTAGTATAGATCCCAGACTAGCGGTGGGCGGAGAGCAGTTCTTC	CASSIDPRLAVGGEQFF
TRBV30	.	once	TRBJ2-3	TGTGCCTGGGACAGAACGAGCACAGATACGCAGTATTTT	CAWDRTSTDTQYF
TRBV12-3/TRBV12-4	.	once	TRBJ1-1	TGTGCCAGCAGCCTTTACACTGAAGCTTTCTTT	CASSLYTEAFF
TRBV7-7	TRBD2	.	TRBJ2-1	TGTGCCAGCAGCCCGCGTCTAGCGGCACAATACAATGAGCAGTTCTTC	CASSPRLAAQYNEQFF
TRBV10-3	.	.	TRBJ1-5	TGTGCCATCAGTGAGGCGACGGTGGGCGGCAATCAGCCCCAGCATTTT	CAISEATVGGNQPQHF
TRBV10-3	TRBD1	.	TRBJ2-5	TGTGCCTCGCGGACAGGGGGCGCGGGAGAGACCCAGTACTTC	CASRTGGAGETQYF
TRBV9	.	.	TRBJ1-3	TGTGCCAGCAGCGCCCCTTTGGGAAACACCATATATTTT	CASSAPLGNTIYF
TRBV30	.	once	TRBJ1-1	TGTGCCTGGAGTTCAGGGCTGGCTGAAGCTTTCTTT	CAWSSGLAEAFF
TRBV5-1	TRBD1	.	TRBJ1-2	TGCGCCAGCAGCGTGTACATGGGACAGGGCTCTGGCTACACCTTC	CASSVYMGQGSGYTF
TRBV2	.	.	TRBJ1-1	TGTGCCAGCAGTGGCGGAGTGAACACTGAAGCTTTCTTT	CASSGGVNTEAFF
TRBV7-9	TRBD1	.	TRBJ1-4	TGTGCCAGCAGCCGGACAGGGCTTAATGAAAAACTGTTTTTT	CASSRTGLNEKLFF
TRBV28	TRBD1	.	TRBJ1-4	TGTGCCAGCAGGGGCTCGACAGGGGTTTTGGAAAAACTGTTTTTT	CASRGSTGVLEKLFF
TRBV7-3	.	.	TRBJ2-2	TGTGCCAGCAAAAGTGCGGATCGGGGCACCGGGGAGCTGTTTTTT	CASKSADRGTGELFF
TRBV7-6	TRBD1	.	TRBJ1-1	TGTGCCAGCAGCTTAATGGGACAGGGCGTAAGGACTGAAGCTTTCTTT	CASSLMGQGVRTEAFF
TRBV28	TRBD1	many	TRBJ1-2	TGTGCCAGCAGTTTATCGGGACAGGGGTTCTACTATGGCTACACCTTC	CASSLSGQGFYYGYTF
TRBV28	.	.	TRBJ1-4	TGTGCCAGCAGCAATAGGGGATTGACTAATGAAAAACTGTTTTTT	CASSNRGLTNEKLFF
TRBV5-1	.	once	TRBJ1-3	TGCGCCAGCAGCTTGGGCTACTCTGGAAACACCATATATTTT	CASSLGYSGNTIYF
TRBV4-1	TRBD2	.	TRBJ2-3	TGCGCCAGCAGCCAAATCATAGCAGCGGGGGGGCCAGATACGCAGTATTTT	CASSQIIAAGGPDTQYF
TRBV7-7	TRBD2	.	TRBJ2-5	TGTGCCAGCAGCTTAGGTAGCGGGAGTTGGGAGACCCAGTACTTC	CASSLGSGSWETQYF
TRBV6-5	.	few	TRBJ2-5	TGTGCCAGTAGGGGGAGTTCTAGGGAGACCCAGTACTTC	CASRGSSRETQYF
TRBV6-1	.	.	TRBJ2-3	TGTGCCAGCAGTGCAAGGGGATATTTTAGCACAGATACGCAGTATTTT	CASSARGYFSTDTQYF
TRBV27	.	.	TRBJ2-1	TGTGCCAGCAGTTTAATGCAGGTCAGCTACAATGAGCAGTTCTTC	CASSLMQVSYNEQFF
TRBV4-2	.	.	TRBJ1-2	TGTGCCAGCAGCCAAGAGAACTATGAGCAGAACTATGGCTACACCTTC	CASSQENYEQNYGYTF
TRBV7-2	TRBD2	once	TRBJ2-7	TGTGCCAGCAGCACCATAGCGGGAGCCTCCGAGCAGTACTTC	CASSTIAGASEQYF
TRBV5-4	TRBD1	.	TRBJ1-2	TGTGCCAGCAGCTTCGTGGGACAGGGGATTTATGGCTACACCTTC	CASSFVGQGIYGYTF
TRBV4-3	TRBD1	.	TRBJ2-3	TGCGCCAGCAGCCAAGATGCACAGGGGGGCTGGGTCACAGATACGCAGTATTTT	CASSQDAQGGWVTDTQYF
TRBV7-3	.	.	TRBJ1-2	TGTGCCAGCAGCTTAGGCGGGAAGTATGGCTACACCTTC	CASSLGGKYGYTF
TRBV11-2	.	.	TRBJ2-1	TGTGCCAGCAGCTTAGAACACGGTCGACTATCAAACTACAATGAGCAGTTCTTC	CASSLEHGRLSNYNEQFF
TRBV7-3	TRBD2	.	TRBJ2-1	TGTGCCAGCAGCTCCTGGACTAGCGGGAGGGGTAATGAGCAGTTCTTC	CASSSWTSGRGNEQFF
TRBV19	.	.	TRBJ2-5	TGTGCCAGTAGTATACAAGGACTATCCGGAGAGACCCAGTACTTC	CASSIQGLSGETQYF
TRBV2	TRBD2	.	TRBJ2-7	TGTGCCAGCAGGCGGAGACTAGCGGGAGTCGAGCAGTACTTC	CASRRRLAGVEQYF
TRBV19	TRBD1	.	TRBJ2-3	TGTGCCAGTACCCCGGGACAGAGCACAGATACGCAGTATTTT	CASTPGQSTDTQYF
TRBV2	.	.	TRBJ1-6	TGTGCCAGCAGTGTCACGAGCTCCTATAATTCACCCCTCCACTTT	CASSVTSSYNSPLHF
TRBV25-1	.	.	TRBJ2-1	TGTGCCAGCAGTGATCTGACTATTAGACGCGATGAGCAGTTCTTC	CASSDLTIRRDEQFF